This passage covers 9 T cell receptor beta chains from one sample sequenced in a study of T-cell memory formation after mild COVID-19 (dated by TCRdb to the early 2020s). Library method: 5' RACE. The sequencing machine was an Illumina NovaSeq 6000. TCRdb ran its own pipeline on the public reads, namely fastp trimming at Q25 and MiXCR clone calling, and kept in-frame beta chains. Duplicate CDR3 protein sequences are folded into a single record with the most common DNA and genes. The sample table records around 130,000 distinct CDR3 sequences; about 15% of these occur just once. The ten biggest clones cover around 13% of the sample. Sequencing was performed on PBMCs or a T cell subset sorted from them (not recorded which). These receptors all stem from an adult woman who had mild COVID-19 (a few samples of this study predate the infection). The sample titles of this study are shuffled in the database, so cell type and time point are left out; the donor was told from shared clones.

The chain combines TRBV12-3 or TRBV12-4 with TRBJ2-7, with a weak D call TRBD2 (5 bases). The length of the CDR3 is 13 residues. V dropped 5 bases and J dropped 2 bases, with 10 bases sitting between them. In nucleotides, the CDR3 is TGTGCCAGCAGTCCTCGGGAAACCTACGAGCAGTACTTC. This sequence encodes CASSPRETYEQYF.

V usage is TRBV25-1 and J usage is TRBJ1-2; D gene uncertain. V lost 4 bases to trimming and J lost 0 bases, with 12 bases between them. Germline CDR1 MGHDK, CDR2 SYGVNS. The CDR3 is made up of 15 amino acids. The CDR3 sequence: CASSGNLPPNYGYTF. The CDR3 nucleotides read TGTGCCAGCAGTGGGAACCTACCACCTAACTATGGCTACACCTTC.

The V call is TRBV20-1, the J call TRBJ2-5, with D perhaps given as TRBD1 or TRBD2 (6 bases each). Germline V gene sequence: CDR1 DFQATT, CDR2 SNEGSKA (reference sequence). The V gene lost 5 bases and the J gene lost 5 bases, with 18 bases spanning the gap. This CDR3 has 14 amino acids. The CDR3 DNA reads as TGCAGTGCTCGGGGGCGTGGGGTTCGGGAGACCCAGTACTTC. As protein: CSARGRGVRETQYF.

V usage is TRBV10-3 and J usage is TRBJ2-3, with D unclear. Germline lookup yields CDR1 ENHRY and CDR2 SYGVKD. CDR3 length: 13 residues. With 2 bases removed from V and 2 bases from J, the gap between germline ends came to 5 bases. In DNA form, the CDR3 reads TGTGCCATCAGTGAGCTTTTCACAGATACGCAGTATTTT. Protein product: CAISELFTDTQYF.

This clonotype has just a few counts. The J gene is TRBJ2-3, the V gene TRBV5-8; TRBD2 matches at 10 bases. V shed 4 bases and J 2 bases; nucleotides not matched to a gene: 16. From germline, CDR1 is SGHTS and CDR2 YDEGEE. CDR3 length equals 19 residues. The CDR3 reads CASSTSRGASGGTTDTQYF. Written as DNA, the CDR3 is TGTGCCAGCAGCACCTCCCGGGGAGCTAGCGGGGGAACCACAGATACGCAGTATTTT. Drawing the rest from reference TRBV5-8 and TRBJ2-3, the complete variable domain is EAGVTQSPTHLIKTRGQQATLRCSPISGHTSVYWYQQALGLGLQFLLWYDEGEERNRGNFPPRFSGRQFPNYSSELNVNALELEDSALYLCASSTSRGASGGTTDTQYFGPGTRLTVL.

This clonotype was seen a few times. V is TRBV5-1 and J is TRBJ2-7; 10 positions agree with TRBD1. This CDR3 comprises 16 residues. Germline V CDR1 and CDR2: SGHRS, YFSETQ. Unmatched junction bases numbered 10, after V lost 3 bases and J lost 4 bases. The CDR3 nucleotides are TGCGCCAGCAGCTATAAAACCGGGACAGGGGTATACGAGCAGTACTTC. Translated: CASSYKTGTGVYEQYF.

This clonotype was recorded a few times. This CDR3 is CASSLLSTDTQYF. In DNA form, the CDR3 reads TGTGCCAGCAGCCTACTGAGCACAGATACGCAGTATTTT. J is TRBJ2-3 and V is TRBV6-5; D gene uncertain. Trimming cost V 6 bases and J 0 bases, with 7 bases left between them. This CDR3 comprises 13 residues. Germline V CDR1 and CDR2: MNHEY, SVGAGI.

The chain couples TRBV7-6 to TRBJ2-7, with 8 bases lining up with TRBD2. Germline lookup yields CDR1 SGHVS and CDR2 FNYEAQ. V dropped 0 bases and J dropped 3; count of bases not matched to a gene: 4. This CDR3 is built from 15 residues. The DNA of the CDR3 is TGTGCCAGCAGCTTAGCGACACGGGAGGGCTACGAGCAGTACTTC. This translates into CASSLATREGYEQYF.

This clonotype was recorded many times. CDR3 region: CASSHSGSTGDTQYF. For the CDR3, the DNA is TGTGCCAGCAGCCATAGCGGCTCAACGGGGGATACGCAGTATTTT. The J gene is TRBJ2-3, the V gene TRBV7-8; D might be TRBD2 (6 bases). The V and J ends lost 5 bases and 6 bases respectively, with 18 bases between them. From germline, CDR1 is SGHVS and CDR2 FQNEAQ. This CDR3 is 15 amino acids long. Together with reference TRBV7-8 and TRBJ2-3, the CDR3 gives the full variable domain: GAGVSQSPRYKVAKRGQDVALRCDPISGHVSLFWYQQALGQGPEFLTYFQNEAQLDKSGLPSDRFFAERPEGSVSTLKIQRTQQEDSAVYLCASSHSGSTGDTQYFGPGTRLTVL.